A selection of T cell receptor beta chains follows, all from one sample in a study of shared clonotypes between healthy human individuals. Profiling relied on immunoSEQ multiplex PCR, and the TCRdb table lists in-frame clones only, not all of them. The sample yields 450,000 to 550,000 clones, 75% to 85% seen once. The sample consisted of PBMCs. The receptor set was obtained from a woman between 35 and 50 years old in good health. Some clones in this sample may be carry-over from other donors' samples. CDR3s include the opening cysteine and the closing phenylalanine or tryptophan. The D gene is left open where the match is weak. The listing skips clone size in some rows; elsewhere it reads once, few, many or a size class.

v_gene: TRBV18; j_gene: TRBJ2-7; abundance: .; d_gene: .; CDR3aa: CASSLAPAGGGYSYEQYF; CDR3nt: TGTGCCAGCTCACTAGCCCCAGCCGGGGGAGGCTACTCCTACGAGCAGTACTTC
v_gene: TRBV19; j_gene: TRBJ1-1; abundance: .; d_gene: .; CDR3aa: CASSTAPPGTEAFF; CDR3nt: TGTGCCAGTAGTACCGCGCCCCCGGGCACTGAAGCTTTCTTT
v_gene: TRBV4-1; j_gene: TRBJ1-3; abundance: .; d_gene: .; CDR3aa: CASSQGGGGRNTIYF; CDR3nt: TGCGCCAGCAGCCAAGGAGGTGGCGGAAGAAACACCATATATTTT
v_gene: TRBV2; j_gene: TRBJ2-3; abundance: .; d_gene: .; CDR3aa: CASSDTGRTDTQYF; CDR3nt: TGTGCCAGCAGTGATACAGGGCGCACAGATACGCAGTATTTT
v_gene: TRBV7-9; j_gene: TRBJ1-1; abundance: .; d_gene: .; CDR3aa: CASSLVWDNTEAFF; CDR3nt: TGTGCCAGCAGCTTAGTGTGGGACAACACTGAAGCTTTCTTT
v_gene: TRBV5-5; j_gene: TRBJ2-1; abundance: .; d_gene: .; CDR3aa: CASSLSGSYNEQFF; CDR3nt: TGTGCCAGCAGCTTGTCGGGCTCCTACAATGAGCAGTTCTTC
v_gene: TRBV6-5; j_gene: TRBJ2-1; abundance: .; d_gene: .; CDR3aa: CASSYSRAPNEQFF; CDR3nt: TGTGCCAGCAGTTATTCGAGGGCCCCCAATGAGCAGTTCTTC
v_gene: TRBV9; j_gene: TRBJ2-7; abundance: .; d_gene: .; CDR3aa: CASSVVSGAEQYF; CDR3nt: TGTGCCAGCAGCGTAGTTAGTGGTGCCGAGCAGTACTTC
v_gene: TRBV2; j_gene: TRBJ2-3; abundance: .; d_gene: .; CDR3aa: CASSRWLDTDTQYF; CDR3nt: TGTGCCAGCAGTCGATGGCTGGACACAGATACGCAGTATTTT
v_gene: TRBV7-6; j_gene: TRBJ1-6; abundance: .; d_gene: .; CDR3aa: CASSLTRHRALNSPLHF; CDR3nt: TGTGCCAGCAGCTTAACCCGGCACCGGGCCCTTAATTCACCCCTCCACTTT
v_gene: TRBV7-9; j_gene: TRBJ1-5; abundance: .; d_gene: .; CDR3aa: CASSLQNYQPQHF; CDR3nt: TGTGCCAGCAGCTTACAGAACTATCAGCCCCAGCATTTT
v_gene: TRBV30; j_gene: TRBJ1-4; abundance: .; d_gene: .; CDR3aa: CAWSVLRGEEKLFF; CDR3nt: TGTGCCTGGAGTGTACTCAGGGGTGAAGAAAAACTGTTTTTT
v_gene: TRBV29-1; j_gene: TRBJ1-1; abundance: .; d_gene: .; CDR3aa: CSVEGFGNTEAFF; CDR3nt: TGCAGCGTTGAGGGGTTCGGGAACACTGAAGCTTTCTTT
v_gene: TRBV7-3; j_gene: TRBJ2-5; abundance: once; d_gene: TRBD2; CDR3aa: CASSLIPSGETQYF; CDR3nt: TGTGCCAGCAGCTTAATTCCTAGCGGAGAGACCCAGTACTTC
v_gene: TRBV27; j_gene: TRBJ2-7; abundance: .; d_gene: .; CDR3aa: CASSLGAVSYEQYF; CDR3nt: TGTGCCAGCAGTTTGGGGGCAGTCTCCTACGAGCAGTACTTC
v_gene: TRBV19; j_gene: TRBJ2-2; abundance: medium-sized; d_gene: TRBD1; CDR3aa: CASSTGQGAGELFF; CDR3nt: TGTGCCAGTAGTACGGGACAGGGGGCCGGGGAGCTGTTTTTT
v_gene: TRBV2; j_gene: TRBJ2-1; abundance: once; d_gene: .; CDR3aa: CASTGLPYNEQFF; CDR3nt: TGTGCCAGCACGGGACTCCCCTACAATGAGCAGTTCTTC
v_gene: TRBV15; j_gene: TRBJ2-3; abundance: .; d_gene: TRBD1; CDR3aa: CATSRGGTGVFTDTQYF; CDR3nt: TGTGCCACCAGCAGAGGGGGGACAGGGGTGTTCACAGATACGCAGTATTTT
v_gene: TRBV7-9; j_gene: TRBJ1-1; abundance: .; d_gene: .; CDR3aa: CASSPQGVLNTEAFF; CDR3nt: TGTGCCAGCAGCCCCCAGGGCGTCTTGAACACTGAAGCTTTCTTT
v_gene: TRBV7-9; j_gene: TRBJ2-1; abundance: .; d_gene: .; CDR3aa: CASSLDLLEQFF; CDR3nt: TGTGCCAGCAGCTTGGATTTGCTTGAGCAGTTCTTC
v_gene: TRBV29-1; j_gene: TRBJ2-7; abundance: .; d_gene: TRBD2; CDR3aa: CSVGGTSDYEQYF; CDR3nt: TGCAGCGTTGGTGGGACTAGCGACTACGAGCAGTACTTC
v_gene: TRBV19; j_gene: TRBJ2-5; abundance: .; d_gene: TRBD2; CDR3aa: CASSQTGGETQYF; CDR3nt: TGTGCCAGTAGTCAGACGGGGGGGGAGACCCAGTACTTC
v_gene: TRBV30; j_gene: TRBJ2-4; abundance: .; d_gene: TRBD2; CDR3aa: CACWSGTSGNIQYF; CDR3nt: TGTGCCTGCTGGAGCGGGACCTCGGGAAACATTCAGTACTTC
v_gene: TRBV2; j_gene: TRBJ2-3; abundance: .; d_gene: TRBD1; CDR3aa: CASRHGQGADTQYF; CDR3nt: TGTGCCAGCAGACACGGACAGGGAGCAGATACGCAGTATTTT
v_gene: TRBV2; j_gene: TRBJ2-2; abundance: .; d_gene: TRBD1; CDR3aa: CASSETGVAGELFF; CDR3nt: TGTGCCAGCAGTGAGACAGGGGTAGCCGGGGAGCTGTTTTTT
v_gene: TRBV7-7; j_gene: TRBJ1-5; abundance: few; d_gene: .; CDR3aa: CASSLPIRGYSNQPQHF; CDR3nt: TGTGCCAGCAGCCTTCCTATACGGGGGTATAGCAATCAGCCCCAGCATTTT
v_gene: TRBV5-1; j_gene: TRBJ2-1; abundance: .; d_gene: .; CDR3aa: CASSSLNFYNEQFF; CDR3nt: TGCGCCAGCAGCTCCCTTAACTTCTACAATGAGCAGTTCTTC
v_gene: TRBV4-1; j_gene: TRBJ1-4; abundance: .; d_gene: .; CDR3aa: CASSQGQGNEKLFF; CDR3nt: TGCGCCAGCAGCCAAGGGCAGGGTAATGAAAAACTGTTTTTT
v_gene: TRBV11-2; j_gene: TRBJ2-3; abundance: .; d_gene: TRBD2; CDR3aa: CASSAGLAGVSDTQYF; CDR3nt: TGTGCCAGCAGCGCGGGACTAGCGGGAGTTTCAGATACGCAGTATTTT
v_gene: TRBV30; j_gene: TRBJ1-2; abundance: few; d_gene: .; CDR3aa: CAWRQGNDYGYTF; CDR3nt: TGTGCCTGGAGACAGGGCAATGACTATGGCTACACCTTC
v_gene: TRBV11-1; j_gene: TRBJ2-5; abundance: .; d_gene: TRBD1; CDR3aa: CASSSRRGRTETQYF; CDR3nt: TGTGCCAGCAGCTCCCGCAGGGGGCGCACGGAGACCCAGTACTTC
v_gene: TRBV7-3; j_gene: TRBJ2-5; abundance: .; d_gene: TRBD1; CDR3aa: CASSEGQGTQYF; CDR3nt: TGTGCCAGCAGCGAAGGACAGGGGACCCAGTACTTC
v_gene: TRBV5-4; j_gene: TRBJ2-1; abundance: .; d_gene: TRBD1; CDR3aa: CASSETGDSYNEQFF; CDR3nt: TGTGCCAGCAGCGAAACAGGGGACTCCTACAATGAGCAGTTCTTC
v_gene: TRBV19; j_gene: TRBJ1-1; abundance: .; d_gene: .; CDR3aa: CASSIRGGRITEAFF; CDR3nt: TGTGCCAGTAGTATAAGGGGGGGACGTATCACTGAAGCTTTCTTT
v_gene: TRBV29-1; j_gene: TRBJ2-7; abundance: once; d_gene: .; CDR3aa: CSVQGLTYEQYF; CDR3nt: TGCAGCGTTCAAGGGCTAACCTACGAGCAGTACTTC
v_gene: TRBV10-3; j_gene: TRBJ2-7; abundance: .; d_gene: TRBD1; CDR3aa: CAISGGTGNEQYF; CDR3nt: TGTGCCATCAGTGGAGGGACAGGGAACGAGCAGTACTTC
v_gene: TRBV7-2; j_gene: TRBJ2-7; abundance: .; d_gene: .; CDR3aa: CASARISSYEQYF; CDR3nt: TGTGCCAGCGCTCGGATTAGCTCCTACGAGCAGTACTTC
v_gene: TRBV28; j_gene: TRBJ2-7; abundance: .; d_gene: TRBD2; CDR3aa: CASAGTSGSREQYF; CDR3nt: TGTGCCAGTGCCGGGACTAGCGGGAGTCGGGAGCAGTACTTC
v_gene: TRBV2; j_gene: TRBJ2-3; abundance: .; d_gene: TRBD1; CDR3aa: CASSPQGARTDTQYF; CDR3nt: TGTGCCAGCAGCCCACAGGGGGCGCGGACAGATACGCAGTATTTT
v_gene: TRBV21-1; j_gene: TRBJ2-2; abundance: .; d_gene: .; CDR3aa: CASSPWTSEPAGELFF; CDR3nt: TGTGCCAGCAGCCCTTGGACTAGCGAGCCGGCCGGGGAGCTGTTTTTT
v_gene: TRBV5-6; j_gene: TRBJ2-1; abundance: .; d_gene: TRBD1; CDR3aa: CASTWARDRAGEQFF; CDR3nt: TGTGCCAGCACCTGGGCCCGGGACAGGGCCGGTGAGCAGTTCTTC
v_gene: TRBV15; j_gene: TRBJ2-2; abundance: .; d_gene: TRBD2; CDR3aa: CATSRTSGRAGELFF; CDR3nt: TGTGCCACCAGCAGAACTAGCGGGAGGGCCGGGGAGCTGTTTTTT
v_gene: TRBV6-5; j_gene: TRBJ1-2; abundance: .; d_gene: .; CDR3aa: CASSYDPRGDGYTF; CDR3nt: TGTGCCAGCAGTTACGACCCAAGGGGCGATGGCTACACCTTC
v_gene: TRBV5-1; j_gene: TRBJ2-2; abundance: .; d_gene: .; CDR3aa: CASSLALEHSANTGELFF; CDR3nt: TGCGCCAGCAGCCTAGCGTTAGAACATTCCGCGAACACCGGGGAGCTGTTTTTT
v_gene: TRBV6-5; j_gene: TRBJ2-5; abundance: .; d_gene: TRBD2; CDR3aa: CASTRTREETQYF; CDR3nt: TGTGCCAGCACCCGGACTAGAGAAGAGACCCAGTACTTC
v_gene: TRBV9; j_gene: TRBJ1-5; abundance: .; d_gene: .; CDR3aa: CASSVGKRNYSNQPQHF; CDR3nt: TGTGCCAGCAGCGTAGGAAAGAGAAACTATAGCAATCAGCCCCAGCATTTT
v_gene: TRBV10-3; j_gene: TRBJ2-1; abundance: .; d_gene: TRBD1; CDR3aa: CAITNGQGSYNEQFF; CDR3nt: TGTGCCATCACTAACGGACAGGGGTCCTACAATGAGCAGTTCTTC
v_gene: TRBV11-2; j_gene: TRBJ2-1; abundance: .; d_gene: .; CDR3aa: CASSGTIKHSYNEQFF; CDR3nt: TGTGCCAGCAGCGGGACCATAAAACACTCCTACAATGAGCAGTTCTTC
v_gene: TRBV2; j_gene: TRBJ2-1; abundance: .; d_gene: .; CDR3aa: CASMAGMYNEQFF; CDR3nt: TGTGCCAGCATGGCAGGGATGTACAATGAGCAGTTCTTC
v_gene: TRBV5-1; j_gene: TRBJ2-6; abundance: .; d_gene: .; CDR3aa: CASSLLQDSGANVLTF; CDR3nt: TGCGCCAGCAGCTTGTTACAGGACTCTGGGGCCAACGTCCTGACTTTC
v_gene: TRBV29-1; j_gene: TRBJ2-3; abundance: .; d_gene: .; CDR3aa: CSAPESGGTDTQYF; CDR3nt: TGCAGCGCCCCGGAAAGCGGAGGCACAGATACGCAGTATTTT
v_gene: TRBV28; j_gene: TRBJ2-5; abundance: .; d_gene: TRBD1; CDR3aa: CASRRDRGDTGETQYF; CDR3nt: TGTGCCAGCAGACGGGACAGGGGGGACACGGGAGAGACCCAGTACTTC
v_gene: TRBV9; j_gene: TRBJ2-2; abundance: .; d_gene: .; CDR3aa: CASSVGGGTGELFF; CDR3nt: TGTGCCAGCAGCGTAGGGGGCGGGACCGGGGAGCTGTTTTTT
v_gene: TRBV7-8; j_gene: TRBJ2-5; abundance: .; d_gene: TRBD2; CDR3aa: CASSSGLADQETQYF; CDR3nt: TGTGCCAGCAGCTCAGGACTAGCGGACCAAGAGACCCAGTACTTC
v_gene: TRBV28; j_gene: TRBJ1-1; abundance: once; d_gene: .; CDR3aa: CASRFIVGRGTEAFF; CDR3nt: TGTGCCAGCAGGTTTATAGTCGGAAGGGGCACTGAAGCTTTCTTT
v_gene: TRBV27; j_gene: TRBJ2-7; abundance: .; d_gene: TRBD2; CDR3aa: CASRLAGGLEQYF; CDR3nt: TGTGCCAGCCGTCTAGCGGGAGGGCTCGAGCAGTACTTC
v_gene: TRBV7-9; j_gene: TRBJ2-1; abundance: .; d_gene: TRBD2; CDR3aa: CASSLVLAGGNEQFF; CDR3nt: TGTGCCAGCAGCTTGGTCCTAGCGGGGGGCAATGAGCAGTTCTTC